Detailed here is one T cell receptor (beta chain). Its target antigen remains unknown. Base-call qualities are not available, and no considerably larger clone is one nucleotide away. Participants in the prospective study were aged roughly 18 to 89 years, lived in about two dozen United States geographic areas, and enrolled through a virtual design. To assign participants to cohorts, the prospective study relied on clinical history that participants themselves reported in a screening survey and a study questionnaire. Recovered participants in ImmuneRACE Cohort 3 were defined by two consecutive negative NP/OP PCR tests, clearance by a healthcare professional, or resolution of symptoms. In the prospective study, whole blood, serum and a nasopharyngeal or oropharyngeal swab were collected from each participant by mobile phlebotomists. Over a roughly 2-month period, participants in the prospective study had the option of providing additional blood draws and questionnaires. Blood samples from the prospective study were shipped frozen or at room temperature prior to DNA extraction.

Trimming accounts for 6 bases at V and 5 bases at J, while the number of junction bases matched to no gene is 2. The germline V gene specifies SGHDN as CDR1 and FVKESK as CDR2. The CDR3 sequence holds 12 residues, the cysteine and phenylalanine included. CDR3 DNA only is kept here, 36 bases in frame from base 1. TCRbeta CDR3 regions were amplified from genomic DNA by means of the immunoSEQ Assay, a bias-controlled multiplex PCR. Under the source paper's analysis protocol: Nucleated cell counts per sample were estimated from amplification of reference gene primers within the assay. To quantify the absolute abundance of each unique TCRbeta CDR3 rearrangement, sequence reads were collapsed and filtered. For each sample, productive Simpson clonality was calculated by taking the square root of Simpson's diversity index across productive rearrangements. Not all clones reach the TCRdb copy of this immuneACCESS table, which keeps in-frame sequences only. Checked studies attribute under half of the gap to unresolved V genes and leave the rest unexplained. D and trimming were read from the DNA, whereas the V and J calls and clone size are those reported in that table. This sample has about 220,000 clones in its table, and about 88% of those were observed once. Roughly 2.7% of the sample is taken by the ten largest.

This sample was taken from a study of blood T cell repertoires in COVID-19 (dated by TCRdb to about 2020). About the study as a whole: Collaborator samples came from the United States, Italy and Spain and covered acute and convalescent phases of COVID-19. The prospective study material was composed of cDNA or gDNA derived from T cells, B-cell-depleted T cells, or PBMCs. Subjects who had been exposed to COVID-19, were actively infected with it, or had recovered from it provided the deeply sampled blood TCRbeta repertoires that made up the dataset. A freely available public database, intended as a resource for researchers studying the immune response to SARS-CoV-2, is where the repertoires were released. Samples came from the ongoing ImmuneRACE study (first 160 participants) plus 1,254 subjects from 6 global collaborators. Sample metadata almost always included a de-identified subject ID, COVID-19 status, age in years and sex. Where HLA class I and class II types were available, the types were taken from metadata supplied by the sample provider, not from assay-based typing. Broader findings and caveats from the paper: The quantity of clinical and demographic metadata differed by source and by participant and was supplied without curation.

The chain is encoded by TRBV14 joined to TRBJ2-5; a stretch of 8 junction bases matches TRBD1. Sequenced material: PBMCs or T cells enriched from blood (not recorded which). The clonotype was recovered from a woman aged 30 to 39 who had recovered from COVID-19. The CDR3: CASRRTGETQYF. The nucleotide sequence is TGTGCCAGCAGGCGGACAGGGGAGACCCAGTACTTC. Reference TRBV14 and TRBJ2-5 genes cover what lies past the CDR3, so the full variable domain is EAGVTQFPSHSVIEKGQTVTLRCDPISGHDNLYWYRRVMGKEIKFLLHFVKESKQDESGMPNNRFLAERTGGTYSTLKVQPAELEDSGVYFCASRRTGETQYFGPGTRLLVL.